This TCR beta chain stems from a study of cytomegalovirus exposure and HLA in healthy donors. Of note for this clone: The antigen is undetermined.

The PCR was carried out with 60 Vbeta primers and 13 Jbeta primers. Some clones are missing from TCRdb's copy, which holds only in-frame ones; the method was immunoSEQ multiplex PCR. The sample records 250,000 to 350,000 clones, around 86% being singletons. General study findings and limits: V- and J-gene trimming of TCR beta was linked (in a later analysis) to a missense DCLRE1C variant.

Unrecorded immune exposure was likely among donors, who were nominally healthy when sampled. The germline V gene has CDR1 SGHDN and CDR2 FVKESK. CDR3 size: 16 residues. V dropped 4 bases and J dropped 4; count of bases not matched to a gene: 7. V and J are TRBV14 and TRBJ2-1; 10 positions match TRBD2. The material sequenced was PBMCs. The TCR was taken from a man in his forties or fifties in good health and CMV-seropositive. The CDR3 sequence is CASSRKTSGEYNEQFF. The DNA of the CDR3 is TGTGCCAGCAGCCGCAAAACTAGCGGGGAATACAATGAGCAGTTCTTC.